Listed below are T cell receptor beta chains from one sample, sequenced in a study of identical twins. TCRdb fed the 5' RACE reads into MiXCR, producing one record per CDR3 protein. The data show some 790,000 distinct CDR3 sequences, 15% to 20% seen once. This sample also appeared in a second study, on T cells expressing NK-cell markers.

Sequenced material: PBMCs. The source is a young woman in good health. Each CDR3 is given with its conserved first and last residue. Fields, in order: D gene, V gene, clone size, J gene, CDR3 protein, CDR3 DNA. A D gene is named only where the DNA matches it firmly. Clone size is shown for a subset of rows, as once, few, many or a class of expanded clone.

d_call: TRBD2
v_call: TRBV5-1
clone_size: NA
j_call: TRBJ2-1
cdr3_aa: CASSWGGLGSYNEQFF
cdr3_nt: TGCGCCAGCAGCTGGGGGGGACTAGGATCCTACAATGAGCAGTTCTTC

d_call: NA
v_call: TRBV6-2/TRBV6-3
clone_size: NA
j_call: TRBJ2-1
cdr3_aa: CASKSVTSGGNEQFF
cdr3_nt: TGTGCCAGCAAATCTGTTACCTCTGGGGGCAATGAGCAGTTCTTC

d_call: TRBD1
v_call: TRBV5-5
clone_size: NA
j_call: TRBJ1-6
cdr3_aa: CASSPQGAFDSPLHF
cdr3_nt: TGTGCCAGCAGCCCTCAGGGGGCGTTTGATTCACCCCTCCACTTT

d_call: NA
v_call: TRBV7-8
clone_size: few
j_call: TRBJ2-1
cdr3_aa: CASSIGGTRELYNEQFF
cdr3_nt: TGTGCCAGCAGCATTGGAGGCACGAGGGAGCTCTACAATGAGCAGTTCTTC

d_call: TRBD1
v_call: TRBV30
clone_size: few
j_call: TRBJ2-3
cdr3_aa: CAWRGTGADTQYF
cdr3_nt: TGTGCCTGGAGGGGGACAGGGGCCGATACGCAGTATTTT

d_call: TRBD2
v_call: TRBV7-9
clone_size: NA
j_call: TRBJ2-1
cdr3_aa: CASSLAGGNFEQFF
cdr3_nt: TGTGCCAGCAGCTTAGCGGGAGGGAATTTTGAGCAGTTCTTC

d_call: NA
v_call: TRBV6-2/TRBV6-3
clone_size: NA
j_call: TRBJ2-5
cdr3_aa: CASSYSLGRGETQYF
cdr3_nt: TGTGCCAGCAGTTACTCGCTCGGCAGGGGAGAGACCCAGTACTTC

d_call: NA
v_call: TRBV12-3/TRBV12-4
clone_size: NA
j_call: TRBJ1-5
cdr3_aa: CASSFNPFYQPQHF
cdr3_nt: TGTGCCAGCAGTTTTAATCCGTTCTATCAGCCCCAGCATTTT

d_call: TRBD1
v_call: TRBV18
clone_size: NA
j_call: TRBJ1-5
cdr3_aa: CASSLNRGGNQPQHF
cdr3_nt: TGTGCCAGCTCACTCAACAGGGGAGGAAATCAGCCCCAGCATTTT

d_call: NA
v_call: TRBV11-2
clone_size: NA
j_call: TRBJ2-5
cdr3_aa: CASTPRGGEETQYF
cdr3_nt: TGTGCCAGCACCCCCAGGGGGGGGGAAGAGACCCAGTACTTC

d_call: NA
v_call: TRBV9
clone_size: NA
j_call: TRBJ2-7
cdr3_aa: CASSAGGSRYEQYF
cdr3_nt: TGTGCCAGCAGCGCCGGAGGAAGCCGTTACGAGCAGTACTTC

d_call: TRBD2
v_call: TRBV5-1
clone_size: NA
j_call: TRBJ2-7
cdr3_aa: CASSPGTSSREQYF
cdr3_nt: TGCGCCAGCAGCCCAGGGACTAGCAGCCGCGAGCAGTACTTC

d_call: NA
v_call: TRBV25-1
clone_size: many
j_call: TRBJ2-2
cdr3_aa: CASSWGRAFAGELFF
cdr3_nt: TGTGCCAGCAGCTGGGGGCGGGCCTTCGCCGGGGAGCTGTTTTTT

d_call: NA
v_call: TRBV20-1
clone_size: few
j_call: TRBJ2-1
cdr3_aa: CSARGAGLGEQFF
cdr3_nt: TGCAGTGCTAGAGGGGCAGGGTTGGGTGAGCAGTTCTTC

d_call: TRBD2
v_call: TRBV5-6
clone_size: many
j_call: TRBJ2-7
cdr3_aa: CASSLEGTSGRASYF
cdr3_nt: TGTGCCAGCAGCTTGGAGGGGACTAGCGGGAGGGCATCGTACTTC

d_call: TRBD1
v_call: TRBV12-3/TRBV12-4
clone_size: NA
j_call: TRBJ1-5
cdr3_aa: CASSLRGLGNQPQHF
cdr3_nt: TGTGCCAGCAGCCTCAGGGGGCTCGGCAATCAGCCCCAGCATTTT

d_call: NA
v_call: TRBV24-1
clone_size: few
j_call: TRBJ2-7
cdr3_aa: CATKDNQTYEQYF
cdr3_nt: TGTGCCACCAAGGACAACCAAACCTACGAGCAGTACTTC

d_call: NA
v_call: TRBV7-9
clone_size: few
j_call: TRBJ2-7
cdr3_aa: CASSSGWGVRF
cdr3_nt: TGTGCCAGCAGCTCGGGTTGGGGGGTTCGCTTC

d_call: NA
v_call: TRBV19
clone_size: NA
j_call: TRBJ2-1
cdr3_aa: CASSIGGGAYNEQFF
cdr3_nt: TGTGCCAGTAGTATCGGAGGGGGCGCCTACAATGAGCAGTTCTTC

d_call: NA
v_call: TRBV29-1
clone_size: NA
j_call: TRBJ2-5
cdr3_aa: CSVTGTGETQYF
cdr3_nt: TGCAGCGTTACAGGGACTGGTGAGACCCAGTACTTC

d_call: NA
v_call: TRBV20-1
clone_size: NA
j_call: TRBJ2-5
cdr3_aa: CSAKGTQVGGQYF
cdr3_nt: TGCAGTGCTAAAGGGACTCAGGTGGGGGGCCAGTACTTC

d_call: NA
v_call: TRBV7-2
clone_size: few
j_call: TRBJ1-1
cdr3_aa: CASSSSGTVGAFF
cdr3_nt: TGTGCCAGCAGCTCCTCCGGGACGGTTGGAGCTTTCTTT